One sample yielded the 22 T cell receptor beta chains listed below, sequenced in a study of blood T cell repertoires in COVID-19 (dated by TCRdb to the early 2020s). The library was obtained by the immunoSEQ multiplex PCR assay. TCRdb carries this immuneACCESS record with in-frame sequences only. Its versions omit some clonotypes, under half of them owing to an unresolved V gene in the studies checked, with the rest unexplained. The sample contains some 180,000 clones, roughly 82% of them found a single time. Of the sample, about 8% is held by the ten largest clones. The sequenced material came from peripheral blood. All receptors come from a woman aged 60-75 years with COVID-19, enrolled during active disease.

V and J are TRBV7-3 and TRBJ2-2; TRBD2 might be the D (5 bases). Germline CDR1 reads SGHTA; CDR2 reads FQGTGA. The germline V and J ends were trimmed by 2 bases and 7 bases, with 8 bases remaining between them. The CDR3 is made up of 13 amino acids. CDR3 nucleotides: TGTGCCAGCAGCTTACCGGGAAGCGGGGAGCTGTTTTTT. Translated, it gives CASSLPGSGELFF. The complete variable domain, with remaining parts taken from reference TRBV7-3 and TRBJ2-2, reads GAGVSQTPSNKVTEKGKYVELRCDPISGHTALYWYRQSLGQGPEFLIYFQGTGAADDSGLPNDRFFAVRPEGSVSTLKIQRTERGDSAVYLCASSLPGSGELFFGEGSRLTVL.

This chain links TRBV10-2 with TRBJ1-1, with 11 bases that match TRBD1. The V and J ends lost 7 bases and 0 bases, in that order; junction bases with no gene match: 13. CDR1 is WSHSY and CDR2 is SAAADI in the germline V gene. The CDR3 contains 18 residues. This CDR3 is CASKTGTGGSLLNTEAFF. CDR3 sequence (DNA): TGCGCCAGCAAAACCGGGACAGGGGGTTCCCTCCTGAACACTGAAGCTTTCTTT.

This chain uses TRBV18 with TRBJ1-1; D is uncertain. Germline lookup yields CDR1 KGHSH and CDR2 LQKENI. Trimming left V 3 bases short and J 2 bases short, with 13 bases between. The CDR3 spans 15 residues. CDR3 nucleotide sequence: TGTGCCAGCTCACCCCTTGTTTTCGGTAACACTGAAGCTTTCTTT. It specifies CASSPLVFGNTEAFF.

The chain links TRBV24-1 to TRBJ1-2, with 10 bases identical to TRBD1. Germline values: CDR1 KGHDR, CDR2 SFDVKD. Losses at the gene ends were 5 bases for V and 7 bases for J; bases not matched to a gene: 0. The CDR3 is 12 amino acids. CDR3 in DNA: TGTGCCACCAGTGGGACAGGGGGTGGCTACACCTTC. Protein: CATSGTGGGYTF.

In its sample, this clone was seen a few times. This chain links TRBV6-6 with TRBJ2-1; 7 bases line up with TRBD1. V was clipped by 2 bases and J by 8 bases; unmatched bases: 9. There are 15 residues in the CDR3. The germline CDR1 and CDR2 sequences are MNHNY and SVGAGI (reference sequence). The CDR3 here is CASSYDRALGDEQFF. The CDR3 DNA is TGTGCCAGCAGTTACGACAGGGCTTTAGGTGATGAGCAGTTCTTC.

The V call is TRBV4-1, the J call TRBJ2-1, with 9 nucleotides matching TRBD1. CDR3 length: 15 amino acids. V lost 1 base, J lost 5 bases, and 3 bases stayed unmatched. From germline, CDR1 is MGHRA and CDR2 YSYEKL. The CDR3, as DNA: TGCGCCAGCAGCCAAGGGGACAGGGTTAACAATGAGCAGTTCTTC. Protein product: CASSQGDRVNNEQFF.

The genes are TRBV19 and TRBJ1-5, with a possible D match to TRBD1 (6 bases). In germline, CDR1 is LNHDA, CDR2 SQIVND (reference sequence). Trimming left V 6 bases short and J 1 base short, with 19 bases between. This CDR3 region has 17 residues. The CDR3 reads CASSLRQVLGSNQPQHF. The CDR3 DNA reads as TGTGCCAGTAGCCTCCGACAGGTCCTTGGAAGCAATCAGCCCCAGCATTTT.

V is TRBV6-5 and J is TRBJ2-1; the D is unclear. This CDR3 is 13 amino acids long. The germline V gene encodes CDR1 MNHEY and CDR2 SVGAGI. Trimming removed 7 bases at V and 6 bases at J, with 13 bases between. CDR3 region: CASTQVDGNEQFF. In nucleotides, the CDR3 is TGTGCCAGCACCCAGGTTGATGGCAATGAGCAGTTCTTC.

The gene calls are TRBV7-9 and TRBJ1-4; 7 positions match TRBD1. Germline CDR1 and CDR2: SEHNR and FQNEAQ (reference sequence). The CDR3 is 16 amino acids. The V and J ends lost 5 bases and 5 bases, in that order; junction bases with no gene match: 11. The CDR3 is CASSLGKGAQNEKLFF. In DNA, the CDR3 is TGTGCCAGCAGCCTCGGGAAGGGGGCTCAGAATGAAAAACTGTTTTTT.

This rearrangement joins TRBV27 to TRBJ2-5; 11 bases line up with TRBD1. The germline gives CDR1 MNHEY, CDR2 SMNVEV (reference sequence). J was trimmed by 5 bases and V by 4 bases; bases with no gene match: 3. The CDR3 totals 14 residues. CDR3 coding DNA: TGTGCCAGCAGTTCCGGGACAGGGGGTGAGACCCAGTACTTC. As protein: CASSSGTGGETQYF.

The chain joins TRBV6-5 to TRBJ1-1; TRBD1 agrees at 9 bases. Germline lookup yields CDR1 MNHEY and CDR2 SVGAGI. The CDR3 spans 14 residues. The ends lost 6 bases at V and 4 bases at J; junction bases unmatched: 6. The CDR3 DNA reads TGTGCCAGCAGGCACAGGGGGCTAGGCACTGAAGCTTTCTTT. Residues: CASRHRGLGTEAFF.

The chain has TRBV27 and TRBJ2-7; the D gene is possibly TRBD1 (5 bases). V gave up 4 bases and J gave up 1 base, with 17 bases separating them. The germline V gene has CDR1 MNHEY and CDR2 SMNVEV (reference sequence). This CDR3 is built from 16 residues. CDR3 bases: TGTGCCAGCAGTTATCAAGGGGCAGGGAAGTCCTACGAGCAGTACTTC. Residues: CASSYQGAGKSYEQYF.

This chain links TRBV18 with TRBJ2-6, with 12 bases matching TRBD1. With V trimmed by 3 bases and J by 0 bases, 3 bases remained unmatched. CDR3 length: 18 amino acids. CDR1 and CDR2 (germline): KGHSH, LQKENI. The chain's CDR3 is CASSPGQGALSGANVLTF. As DNA, the CDR3 is TGTGCCAGCTCACCGGGACAGGGGGCGCTCTCTGGGGCCAACGTCCTGACTTTC.

This clone came up a few times. The V gene is TRBV20-1, the J gene TRBJ2-5; TRBD1 is a possible D gene (5 bases). The CDR3 length is 13 residues. In germline, CDR1 is DFQATT, CDR2 SNEGSKA (reference sequence). V was clipped by 3 bases and J by 4 bases, with 12 bases between them. The CDR3 region has the DNA TGCAGTGCTAGTCAGGGCAGCCCAGAGACCCAGTACTTC. Its translation: CSASQGSPETQYF.

V and J are TRBV24-1 and TRBJ1-2; TRBD1 might be the D (5 bases). Trimming pared 5 bases from V and 6 bases from J, leaving 15 bases between. Germline loops: CDR1 KGHDR, CDR2 SFDVKD. There are 14 residues in the CDR3. DNA of the CDR3: TGTGCCACCAGTGCTGGGCAGGGCTGGGATGGCTACACCTTC. Translating gives CATSAGQGWDGYTF.

The chain employs TRBV13 and TRBJ2-1, with 7 bases identical to TRBD1. Germline V gene lookup returns CDR1 PRHDT and CDR2 FYEKMQ (reference sequence). The V segment lost 5 bases and the J segment 7 bases; nucleotides outside the gene matches: 8. The CDR3 consists of 14 residues. The DNA of the CDR3 is TGTGCCAGCAGCCCTAGGGGGCTTGGAAATGAGCAGTTCTTC. Translating gives CASSPRGLGNEQFF.

The rearrangement uses TRBV5-1 and TRBJ2-1; 9 bases map to TRBD1. This CDR3 comprises 14 residues. J was trimmed by 3 bases and V by 4 bases; bases with no gene match: 2. Germline CDR1 is SGHRS and CDR2 is YFSETQ. The CDR3 bases are TGCGCCAGCAGCGCGACAGGGGGCTACAATGAGCAGTTCTTC. Translation: CASSATGGYNEQFF.

The chain combines TRBV4-1 with TRBJ1-4, with D perhaps TRBD1 (5 bases). Germline loops: CDR1 MGHRA, CDR2 YSYEKL. The CDR3 spans 15 residues. V was clipped by 3 bases and J by 8 bases, with 16 bases between them. The CDR3 bases are TGCGCCAGCAGCCACCTCAGGGTCGACCGGGAAAAACTGTTTTTT. It yields the protein CASSHLRVDREKLFF.

CDR3 in amino acids: CASSPGTSFGSMDEQFF. CDR3 nucleotide sequence: TGCGCCAGCAGCCCGGGGACTAGCTTTGGTTCGATGGATGAGCAGTTCTTC. V and J are TRBV5-1 and TRBJ2-1, with 9 nucleotides matching TRBD2. V lost 4 bases, J lost 8 bases, and 16 bases stayed unmatched. Germline CDR1 is SGHRS and CDR2 is YFSETQ. This CDR3 is 17 amino acids long.

CDR3 nucleotide sequence: TGTGCCATCTCCCGGGACAGGGGGAATTCACCCCTCCACTTT. Translation: CAISRDRGNSPLHF. The chain has TRBV10-3 and TRBJ1-6; 11 nucleotides line up with TRBD1. Germline trimming cut 8 bases from V and 7 bases from J; bases unmatched to any gene: 4. The germline CDR1 and CDR2 sequences are ENHRY and SYGVKD. The CDR3 length is 14 residues.

The chain uses TRBV7-8 and TRBJ2-7; D is undetermined. The CDR3 has 13 residues. Germline V CDR1 and CDR2: SGHVS, FQNEAQ. V was clipped by 1 base and J by 7 bases, with 11 bases between them. The CDR3 region is CASSLELPREQYF. The CDR3 coding sequence is TGTGCCAGCAGCTTAGAGCTACCCCGGGAGCAGTACTTC.

This clone was picked up a small number of times. J is TRBJ1-5 and V is TRBV7-9, with 7 bases fitting TRBD1. The CDR3 extends over 15 amino acids. The germline CDR1 and CDR2 sequences are SEHNR and FQNEAQ (reference sequence). With V trimmed by 5 bases and J by 6 bases, 10 bases remained unmatched. For the CDR3, the DNA is TGTGCCAGCAGCCAACTGACAGGGCAGGGTCAGCCCCAGCATTTT. Protein sequence: CASSQLTGQGQPQHF.